This TCR beta chain was sequenced in a study of metastatic and nonmetastatic thyroid tumors. The wider study: Peripheral blood and tumor or nodule samples from malignant and benign thyroid patients were compared. Points from the study as a whole: A significant increase in TCR beta diversity was reportedly seen in malignant thyroid tumors relative to benign nodules, in blood and tumor.

Original handling: A distant-metastasis classifier for papillary thyroid cancer was built using CDR3 differences across clinicopathological groups. TCRdb re-clonotyped the PCR reads through MiXCR. These V and J calls rely on TCRdb rather than the paper's analysis. The repertoire includes about 30,000 clones, roughly 3.7% of them detected once, and about 21% sits in the top ten. Every patient was untreated before thyroid surgery. CDR3 length equals 14 residues. Germline V CDR1 and CDR2: DFQATT, SNEGSKA (reference sequence). V gave up 3 bases and J gave up 5 bases, with 14 bases separating them. In the case of this clone: Its antigen is currently unknown.

The sequence was obtained from a female donor with papillary thyroid cancer or a benign thyroid nodule (not recorded which). Some clones in this sample may be carry-over from other donors' samples. The chain employs TRBV20-1 and TRBJ2-1; tentatively, D is TRBD1 (6 bases). Sequencing was carried out using blood. The CDR3 loop is CSASFQGSNNEQFF. The DNA for the CDR3 is TGCAGTGCTAGTTTTCAGGGGTCAAACAATGAGCAGTTCTTC.